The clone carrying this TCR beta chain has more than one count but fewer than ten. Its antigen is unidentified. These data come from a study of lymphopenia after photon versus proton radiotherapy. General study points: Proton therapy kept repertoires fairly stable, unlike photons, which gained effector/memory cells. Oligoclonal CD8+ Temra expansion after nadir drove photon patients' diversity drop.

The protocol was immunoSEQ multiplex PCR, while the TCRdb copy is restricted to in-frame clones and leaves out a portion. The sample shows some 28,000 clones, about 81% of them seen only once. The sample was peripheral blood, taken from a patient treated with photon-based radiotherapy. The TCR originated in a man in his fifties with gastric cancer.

In DNA, the CDR3 is TGCAGCGTTGAAGGGGCAGGTGTAATCGACACTGAAGCTTTCTTT. This translates into CSVEGAGVIDTEAFF. The chain recombines TRBV29-1 with TRBJ1-1; D uncertain. Trimming left V 1 base short and J 3 bases short, with 15 bases between. This CDR3 is built from 15 residues. Germline CDR1 SQVTM, CDR2 ANQGSEA.